Here is one TCR beta chain with its context. CDR3 size: 12 residues. The ends lost 5 bases at V and 8 bases at J; junction bases unmatched: 5. CDR1 SGHNT and CDR2 YENEEA come from the germline V gene. These data belong to a study of cytomegalovirus exposure and HLA in healthy donors. It was with 60 Vbeta and 13 Jbeta primers that the PCR ran. Clones were sequenced by immunoSEQ multiplex PCR, and TCRdb holds only the in-frame ones, with some missing. The sample shows 95,000 to 110,000 clones, around a tenth of them seen only once. What was sequenced was PBMCs. The chain uses TRBV11-3 and TRBJ1-1, with TRBD1 matching 7 bases. The origin of this receptor is a man in his forties or fifties in good health and CMV-seropositive. As DNA, the CDR3 is TGTGCCAGCAGCCCGGGGACAGCAGAAGCTTTCTTT. It yields the protein CASSPGTAEAFF.